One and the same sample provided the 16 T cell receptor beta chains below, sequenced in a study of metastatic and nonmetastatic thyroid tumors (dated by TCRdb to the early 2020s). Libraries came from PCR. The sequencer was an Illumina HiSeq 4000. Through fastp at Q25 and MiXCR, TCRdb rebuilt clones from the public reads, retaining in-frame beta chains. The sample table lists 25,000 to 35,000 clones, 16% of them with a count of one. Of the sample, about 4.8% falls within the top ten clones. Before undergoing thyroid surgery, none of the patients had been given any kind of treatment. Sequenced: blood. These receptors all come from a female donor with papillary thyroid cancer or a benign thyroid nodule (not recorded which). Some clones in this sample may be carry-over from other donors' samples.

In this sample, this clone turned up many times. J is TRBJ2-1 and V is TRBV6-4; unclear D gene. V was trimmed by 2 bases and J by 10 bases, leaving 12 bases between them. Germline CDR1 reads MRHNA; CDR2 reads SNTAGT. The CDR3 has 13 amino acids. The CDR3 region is CASSDRPAAEQFF. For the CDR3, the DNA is TGTGCCAGCAGTGACCGGCCAGCCGCAGAGCAGTTCTTC.

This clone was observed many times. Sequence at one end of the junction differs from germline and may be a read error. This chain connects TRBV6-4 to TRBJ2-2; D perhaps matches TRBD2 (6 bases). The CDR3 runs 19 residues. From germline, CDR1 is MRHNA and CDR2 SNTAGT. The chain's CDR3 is CASSPFATALSANTGGLFF. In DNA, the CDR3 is TGTGCCAGCAGTCCCTTCGCGACAGCCCTAAGCGCGAACACCGGGGGGCTGTTTTTT.

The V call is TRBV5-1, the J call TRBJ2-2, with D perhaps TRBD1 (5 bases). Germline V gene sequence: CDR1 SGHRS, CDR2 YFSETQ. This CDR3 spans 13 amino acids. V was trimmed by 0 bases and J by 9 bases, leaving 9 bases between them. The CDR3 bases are TGCGCCAGCAGCTTGGCAGGGTTCAGGGAGCTGTTTTTT. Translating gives CASSLAGFRELFF.

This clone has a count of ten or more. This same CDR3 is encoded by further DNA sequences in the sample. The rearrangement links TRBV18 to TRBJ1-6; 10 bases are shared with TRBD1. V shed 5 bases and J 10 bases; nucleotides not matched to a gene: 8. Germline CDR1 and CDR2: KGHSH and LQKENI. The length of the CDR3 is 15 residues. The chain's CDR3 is CASSSGTGVDSPLHF. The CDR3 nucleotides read TGTGCCAGCTCATCCGGGACAGGGGTGGACTCACCCCTCCACTTT.

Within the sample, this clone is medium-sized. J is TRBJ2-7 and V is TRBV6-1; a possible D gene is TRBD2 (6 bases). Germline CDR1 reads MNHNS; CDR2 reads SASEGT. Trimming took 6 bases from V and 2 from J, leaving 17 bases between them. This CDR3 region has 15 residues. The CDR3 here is CASRQGTSRTYEQYF. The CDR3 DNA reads TGTGCCAGCAGGCAGGGTACTAGCAGAACCTACGAGCAGTACTTC.

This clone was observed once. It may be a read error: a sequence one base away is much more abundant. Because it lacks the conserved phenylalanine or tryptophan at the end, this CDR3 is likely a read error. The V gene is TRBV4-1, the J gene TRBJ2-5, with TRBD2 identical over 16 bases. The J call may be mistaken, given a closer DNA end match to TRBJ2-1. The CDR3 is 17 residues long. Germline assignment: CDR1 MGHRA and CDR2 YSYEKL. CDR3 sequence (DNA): TGCGCCAGCAGCCGCTTGGGACTAGCGGGGGGGTACAATGAGCAGTTCTCC. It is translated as CASSRLGLAGGYNEQFS.

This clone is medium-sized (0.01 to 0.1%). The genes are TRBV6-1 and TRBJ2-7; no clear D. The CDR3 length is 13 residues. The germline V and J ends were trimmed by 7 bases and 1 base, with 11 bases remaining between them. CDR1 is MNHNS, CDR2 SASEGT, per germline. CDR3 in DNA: TGTGCCAGCAACGGGTGGCAGTCCTACGAGCAGTACTTC. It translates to CASNGWQSYEQYF.

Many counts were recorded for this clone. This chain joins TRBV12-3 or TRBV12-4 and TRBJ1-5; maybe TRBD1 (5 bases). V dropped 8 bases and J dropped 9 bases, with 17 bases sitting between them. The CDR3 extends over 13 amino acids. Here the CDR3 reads CASRRDGASPQHF. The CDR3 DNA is TGTGCCAGCCGCCGGGACGGCGCTTCGCCCCAGCATTTT.

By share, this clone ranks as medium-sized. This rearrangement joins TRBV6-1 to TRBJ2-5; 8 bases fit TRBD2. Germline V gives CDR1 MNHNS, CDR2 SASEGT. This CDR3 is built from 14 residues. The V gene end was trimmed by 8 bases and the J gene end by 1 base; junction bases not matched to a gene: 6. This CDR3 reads CASRRGGTQETQYF. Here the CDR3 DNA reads TGTGCCAGCCGACGGGGGGGGACCCAAGAGACCCAGTACTTC.

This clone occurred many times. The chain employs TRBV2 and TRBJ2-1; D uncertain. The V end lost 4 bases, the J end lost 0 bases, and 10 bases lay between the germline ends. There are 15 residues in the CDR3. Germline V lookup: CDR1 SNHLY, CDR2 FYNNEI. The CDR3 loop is CASSVGTSSYNEQFF. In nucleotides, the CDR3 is TGTGCCAGCAGTGTAGGAACAAGCTCCTACAATGAGCAGTTCTTC.

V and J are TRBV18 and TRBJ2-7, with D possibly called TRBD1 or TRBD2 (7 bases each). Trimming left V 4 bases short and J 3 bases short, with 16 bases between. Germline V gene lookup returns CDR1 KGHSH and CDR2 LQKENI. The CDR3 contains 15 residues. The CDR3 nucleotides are TGTGCCAGCTCACAATGGGAGGGACAGCTCTACGAGCAGTACTTC. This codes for CASSQWEGQLYEQYF.

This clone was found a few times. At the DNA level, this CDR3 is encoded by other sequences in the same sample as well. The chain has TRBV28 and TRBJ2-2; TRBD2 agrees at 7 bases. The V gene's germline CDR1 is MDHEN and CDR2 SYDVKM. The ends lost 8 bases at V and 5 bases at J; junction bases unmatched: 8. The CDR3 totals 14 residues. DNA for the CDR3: TGTGCCAGCCTGCGACTAGCTTCTACCGGGGAGCTGTTTTTT. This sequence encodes CASLRLASTGELFF. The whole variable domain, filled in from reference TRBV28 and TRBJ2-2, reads DVKVTQSSRYLVKRTGEKVFLECVQDMDHENMFWYRQDPGLGLRLIYFSYDVKMKEKGDIPEGYSVSREKKERFSLILESASTNQTSMYLCASLRLASTGELFFGEGSRLTVL.

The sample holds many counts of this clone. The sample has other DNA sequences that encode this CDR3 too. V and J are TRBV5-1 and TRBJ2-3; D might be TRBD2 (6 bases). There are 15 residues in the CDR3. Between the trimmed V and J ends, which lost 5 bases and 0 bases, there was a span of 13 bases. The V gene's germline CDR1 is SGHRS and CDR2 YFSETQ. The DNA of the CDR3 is TGCGCCAGCAGAACGGGACTCTCCAGCACAGATACGCAGTATTTT. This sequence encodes CASRTGLSSTDTQYF.

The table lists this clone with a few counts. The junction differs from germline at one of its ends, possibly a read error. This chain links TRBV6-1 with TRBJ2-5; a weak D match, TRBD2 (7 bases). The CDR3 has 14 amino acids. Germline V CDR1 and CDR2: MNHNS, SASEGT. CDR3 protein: CASIREGGSETQYF. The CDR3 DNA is TGTGCCAGCATACGCGAGGGGGGGTCGGAGACCCAATACTTC.

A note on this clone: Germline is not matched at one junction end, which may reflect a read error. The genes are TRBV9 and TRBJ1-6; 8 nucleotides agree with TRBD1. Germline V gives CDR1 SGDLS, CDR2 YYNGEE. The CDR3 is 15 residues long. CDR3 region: CAISEGGQVNSPLHF. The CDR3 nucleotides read TGTGCCATCAGCGAAGGGGGACAGGTAAATTCACCCCTCCACTTT.

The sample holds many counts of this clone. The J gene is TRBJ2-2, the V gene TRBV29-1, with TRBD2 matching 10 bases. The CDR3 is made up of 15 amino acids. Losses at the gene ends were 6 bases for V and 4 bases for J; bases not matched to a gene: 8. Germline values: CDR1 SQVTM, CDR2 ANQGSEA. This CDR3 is CSVPLTSGATGELFF. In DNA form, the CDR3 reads TGCAGCGTCCCCCTTACTAGCGGGGCCACCGGGGAGCTGTTTTTT.